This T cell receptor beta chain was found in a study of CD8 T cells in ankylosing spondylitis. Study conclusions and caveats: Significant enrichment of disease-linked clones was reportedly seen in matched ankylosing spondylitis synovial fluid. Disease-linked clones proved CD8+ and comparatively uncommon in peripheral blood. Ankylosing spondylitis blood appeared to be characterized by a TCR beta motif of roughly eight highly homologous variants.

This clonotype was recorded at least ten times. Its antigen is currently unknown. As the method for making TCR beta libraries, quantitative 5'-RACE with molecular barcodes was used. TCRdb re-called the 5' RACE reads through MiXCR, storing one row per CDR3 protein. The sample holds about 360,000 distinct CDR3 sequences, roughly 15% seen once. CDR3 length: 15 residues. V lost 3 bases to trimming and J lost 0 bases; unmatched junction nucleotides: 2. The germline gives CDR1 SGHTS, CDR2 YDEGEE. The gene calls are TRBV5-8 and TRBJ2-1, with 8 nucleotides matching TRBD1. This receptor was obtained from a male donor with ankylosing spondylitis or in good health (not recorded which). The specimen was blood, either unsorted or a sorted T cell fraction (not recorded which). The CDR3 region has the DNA TGTGCCAGCAGCTCAACAGGGGGCTCCTACAATGAGCAGTTCTTC. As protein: CASSSTGGSYNEQFF.